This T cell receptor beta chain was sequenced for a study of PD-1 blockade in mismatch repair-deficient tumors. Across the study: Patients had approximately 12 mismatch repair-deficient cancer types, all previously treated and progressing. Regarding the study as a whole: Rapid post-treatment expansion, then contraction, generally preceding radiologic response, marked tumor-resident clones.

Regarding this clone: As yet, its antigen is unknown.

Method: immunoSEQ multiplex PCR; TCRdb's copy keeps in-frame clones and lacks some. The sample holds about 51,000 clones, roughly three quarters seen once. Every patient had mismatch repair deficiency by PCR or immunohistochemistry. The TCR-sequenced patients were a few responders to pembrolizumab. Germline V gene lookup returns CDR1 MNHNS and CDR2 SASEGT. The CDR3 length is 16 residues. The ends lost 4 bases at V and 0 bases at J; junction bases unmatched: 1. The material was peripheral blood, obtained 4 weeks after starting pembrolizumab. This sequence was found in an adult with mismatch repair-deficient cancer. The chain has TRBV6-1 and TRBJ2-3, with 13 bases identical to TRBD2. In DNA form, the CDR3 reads TGTGCCAGCAGTGCGACTAGCGGGGGGAGCACAGATACGCAGTATTTT. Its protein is CASSATSGGSTDTQYF.